Below, 10 T cell receptor beta chains from the same sample are listed, as sequenced in a study of PD-1 blockade in classical Hodgkin lymphoma. Clones were read by immunoSEQ multiplex PCR, and TCRdb kept only the in-frame ones, dropping some. The sample carries some 150,000 clones, 78% recorded once. All patients experienced relapse after autologous stem cell transplantation, and brentuximab vedotin exposure was variable. This sample comprised peripheral blood mononuclear cells (PBMCs), obtained before the second cycle of nivolumab. All receptors come from a human donor with classical Hodgkin lymphoma.

The V gene is TRBV5-1, the J gene TRBJ2-2; D is unclear. Germline CDR1 and CDR2: SGHRS and YFSETQ. Deletions cut 3 bases from V and 5 bases from J, with 5 bases between. The CDR3 consists of 12 residues. CDR3 in DNA: TGCGCCAGCAGCTGGGGTACCGGGGAGCTGTTTTTT. This codes for CASSWGTGELFF.

This rearrangement joins TRBV7-2 to TRBJ1-6; 10 bases are shared with TRBD1. This CDR3 has 14 residues. After removal of 5 bases from V and 9 bases from J, the junction contained 4 bases not matched to a gene. Per germline, CDR1 SGHTA and CDR2 FQGNSA. CDR3 DNA: TGTGCCAGCAGCCGGGACAGGGGAAGTTCACCCCTCCACTTT. Translated, it gives CASSRDRGSSPLHF.

Only one count was recorded for this clone. The V call is TRBV7-6, the J call TRBJ1-6; D gene ambiguous. The CDR3 spans 15 residues. V was shortened by 1 base and J by 7 bases, with 11 bases between the two germline ends. In germline, CDR1 is SGHVS, CDR2 FNYEAQ. The chain's CDR3 is CASSLGRSVNSPLHF. The DNA for the CDR3 is TGTGCCAGCAGCTTAGGGAGGTCTGTGAATTCACCCCTCCACTTT.

The chain carries TRBV5-4 and TRBJ2-3; 8 positions agree with TRBD1. Germline V CDR1 and CDR2: SGHNT, YYREEE (reference sequence). The V segment lost 0 bases and the J segment 2 bases; nucleotides outside the gene matches: 5. This CDR3 is built from 16 residues. CDR3 region: CASSLGTGWSTDTQYF. The CDR3 coding sequence is TGTGCCAGCAGCTTGGGGACAGGGTGGTCCACAGATACGCAGTATTTT.

This clone was counted once. This sequence joins TRBV18 and TRBJ2-2, with no clear D. The germline V gene has CDR1 KGHSH and CDR2 LQKENI. The CDR3 is 14 residues long. The V end was cut by 3 bases, the J end by 4 bases, with 9 bases between. The CDR3 DNA is TGTGCCAGCTCACCGCCCAGCCTCACCGGGGAGCTGTTTTTT. Translation gives CASSPPSLTGELFF.

This chain joins TRBV28 and TRBJ2-1; perhaps TRBD1 as D (6 bases). V lost 9 bases to trimming and J lost 7 bases, with 10 bases between them. Germline CDR1 and CDR2: MDHEN and SYDVKM. The CDR3 is 11 amino acids. CDR3 DNA sequence: TGTGCCAGTGGACAGCAGAATGAGCAGTTCTTC. It is translated as CASGQQNEQFF. Full variable domain (remainder filled in from reference TRBV28 and TRBJ2-1): DVKVTQSSRYLVKRTGEKVFLECVQDMDHENMFWYRQDPGLGLRLIYFSYDVKMKEKGDIPEGYSVSREKKERFSLILESASTNQTSMYLCASGQQNEQFFGPGTRLTVL.

Only a few counts were recorded for this clone. The genes are TRBV6-6 and TRBJ1-2, with no clear D. The CDR3 has 13 amino acids. Trimming stripped 4 bases from V and 3 bases from J, with 9 bases between. Germline V gives CDR1 MNHNY, CDR2 SVGAGI (reference sequence). The CDR3 DNA follows: TGTGCCAGCAGTTCAACCGGGGACTATGGCTACACCTTC. Protein sequence: CASSSTGDYGYTF.

The rearrangement uses TRBV19 and TRBJ2-7; TRBD2 matches at 8 bases. The V gene's germline CDR1 is LNHDA and CDR2 SQIVND (reference sequence). The CDR3 loop spans 17 amino acids. V dropped 3 bases and J dropped 6; count of bases not matched to a gene: 16. Written as DNA, the CDR3 is TGTGCCAGTAGTATGTGGACCGGGGCCGGGAGGGTCGCCGAGCAGTACTTC. Its protein product is CASSMWTGAGRVAEQYF.

The chain links TRBV21-1 to TRBJ1-5; the listed D gene, TRBD1, was not tested against the DNA. TRBV21-1 counts as a pseudogene. This CDR3 has 18 residues. The chain's CDR3 is CASSKANRVGDANQPQHF. For the CDR3, the DNA is TGTGCCAGCAGCAAAGCAAACAGGGTCGGAGATGCTAATCAGCCCCAGCATTTT.

CDR3 loop: CASIPDSSLWETQYF. The DNA of the CDR3 is TGTGCCAGCATCCCGGACTCCTCTCTTTGGGAGACCCAGTACTTC. The chain combines TRBV6-5 with TRBJ2-5; TRBD2 might be the D (5 bases). Deletions cut 7 bases from V and 5 bases from J, with 20 bases between. Germline V gives CDR1 MNHEY, CDR2 SVGAGI. CDR3 length: 15 amino acids.